This T cell receptor beta chain was retrieved from a study of T-cell reconstitution after alpha-beta-depleted transplantation in children. As regards this clonotype: Its antigen is unidentified.

Study-level points and caveats: T cells produced anew were the main source of T-cell counts and diversity one year after transplant.

Unique molecular identifiers were used to barcode this TCRbeta library. TCRdb independently ran MiXCR on the PCR reads; one entry per CDR3 protein. This table holds about 500,000 distinct CDR3 sequences, 11% found once. The source material was PBMCs, mostly from graft donor cells, sampled 180 days after TCRalphabeta/CD19-depleted stem cell transplant. This clonotype was obtained from a female patient aged 2-9 years who had a stem cell transplant for aplastic anemia, so the T cells may come from the graft donor.

The CDR3 here is CASSSMDRGNEQYV. CDR3 bases: TGTGCCAGCAGCTCGATGGACAGGGGCAACGAGCAGTACGTC. The J gene is TRBJ2-7, the V gene TRBV7-9, with 9 positions matching TRBD1. The CDR3 contains 14 residues. With 4 bases clipped from V and 5 bases from J, the junction kept 6 bases outside the gene matches. Germline V gene sequence: CDR1 SEHNR, CDR2 FQNEAQ (reference sequence).